This is a list of T cell receptor beta chains from one sample in a study of identifying expanded T cells in peripheral blood. Libraries were prepared by immunoSEQ multiplex PCR; TCRdb keeps only in-frame clonotypes and omits some of them. The sample includes 90,000 to 100,000 clones, roughly 86% seen only once; the top ten take less than 6%. Input material: blood. The receptors were gathered from a person aged 18 to 70 in good health. Each CDR3 is given with its conserved first and last residue. D genes are given only for firm matches. A clone size is listed for some rows: how often the clone was seen (once, few, many), or a class if it is expanded.

>few|-|TRBV5-4|TRBJ2-3
TGTGCCAGCAGCTTGCCCAAGGGGGTTATCGGCACAGATACGCAGTATTTT
CASSLPKGVIGTDTQYF
>-|-|TRBV5-6|TRBJ2-7
TGTGCCAGCAGCTTGCGGTGCGAGCAGTACTTC
CASSLRCEQYF
>once|-|TRBV7-8|TRBJ1-2
TGTGCCAGCAGCTTCTCGACCACCCAATATGGCTACACCTTC
CASSFSTTQYGYTF
>-|-|TRBV5-1|TRBJ1-3
TGCGCCAGCAGCATGGACAGAACTGGAAACACCATATATTTT
CASSMDRTGNTIYF
>-|-|TRBV18|TRBJ2-7
TGTGCCAGCTCACAATCCCGGGACGGGACCTACGAGCAGTACTTC
CASSQSRDGTYEQYF
>-|-|TRBV10-3|TRBJ2-7
TGTGCCATCATGGAAAACTACGAGCAGTACTTC
CAIMENYEQYF
>-|-|TRBV6-1|TRBJ2-3
TGTGCCAGCAGCGAAGGGGAGTGGGGTTTGGATACGCAGTATTTT
CASSEGEWGLDTQYF
>few|TRBD2|TRBV10-3|TRBJ2-3
TGTGCCATCAGTAGCGGGAGTCCCACAGATACGCAGTATTTT
CAISSGSPTDTQYF
>-|TRBD1|TRBV19|TRBJ1-2
TGTGCCAGTAGTATGACAGGGGCGTTAGATTATGGCTACACCTTC
CASSMTGALDYGYTF
>-|-|TRBV27|TRBJ2-2
TGTGCCAGCATGGAGAGAAACACCGGGGAGCTGTTTTTT
CASMERNTGELFF
>-|TRBD1|TRBV11-2|TRBJ2-5
TGTGCCAGCAGCTTAGTCCCGGACAGGGAAGAGACCCAGTACTTC
CASSLVPDREETQYF
>-|-|TRBV4-2|TRBJ1-5
TGTGCCAGCAGCCAAGATCCGGGAAATAGCAATCAGCCCCAGCATTTT
CASSQDPGNSNQPQHF
>-|-|TRBV10-3|TRBJ2-1
TGTGCCATCAGTGAGCGGAATGGTTGGGAGCAGTTCTTC
CAISERNGWEQFF
>once|-|TRBV21-1|TRBJ1-2
TGTGCCAGTAACCTAGGGACCCGGAAAACGGACCCCTATGGCTACACCTTC
CASNLGTRKTDPYGYTF
>-|TRBD2|TRBV7-2|TRBJ2-1
TGTGCCAGCAGCTTGCAGCGGGGCTCCTACAATGAGCAGTTCTTC
CASSLQRGSYNEQFF
>-|TRBD1|TRBV7-3|TRBJ2-2
TGTGCCAGCAGTCAAGACAGGGCGTACACCGGGGAGCTGTTTTTT
CASSQDRAYTGELFF
>-|TRBD2|TRBV5-1|TRBJ2-3
TGCGCCAGCAGCTTGGAGGGTAGCGGGAAACCTCAAGGGTATTTT
CASSLEGSGKPQGYF
>-|-|TRBV7-6|TRBJ1-2
TGTGCCAGCAGCTCTGACGTCTCTGGGCATGGCTACACCTTC
CASSSDVSGHGYTF
>-|-|TRBV4-1|TRBJ2-1
TGCGCCAGCAGCCAAGATGGCCCGGGTGAGCAGTTCTTC
CASSQDGPGEQFF
>-|TRBD1|TRBV27|TRBJ1-2
TGTGCCAGCAGTTATGGAGGGGGCGATGGCTACACCTTC
CASSYGGGDGYTF
>-|TRBD1|TRBV27|TRBJ1-2
TGTGCCAGCAGTTTATCGGGGGCAGGGGGCTATGGCTACACCTTC
CASSLSGAGGYGYTF
>-|-|TRBV9|TRBJ2-3
TGTGCCAGCAGCGTCACCGGAGATACGCAGTATTTT
CASSVTGDTQYF